These 14 T cell receptor beta chains share one sample of origin, sequenced in a study of blood T cell repertoires in COVID-19. Some clones are missing from TCRdb's copy, which holds only in-frame ones; the method was immunoSEQ multiplex PCR. The sample lists 350,000 to 450,000 clones; around 90% were seen once. The specimen sequenced was peripheral blood. Every receptor here comes from a human donor in a cohort sampled during active COVID-19.

J is TRBJ1-2 and V is TRBV9, with D unresolved. This CDR3 is built from 13 residues. V dropped 2 bases and J dropped 3 bases, with 8 bases sitting between them. From germline, CDR1 is SGDLS and CDR2 YYNGEE. The DNA for the CDR3 is TGTGCCAGCAGCGTTTCAGAGGACTATGGCTACACCTTC. Translating gives CASSVSEDYGYTF.

CDR3 sequence (DNA): TGTGCCAGCTCCGAGCAGGGAATAGACTCTGGGGCCAACGTCCTGACTTTC. Encoded protein: CASSEQGIDSGANVLTF. The chain recombines TRBV9 with TRBJ2-6; D is possibly TRBD1 (5 bases). This CDR3 has 17 amino acids. Germline CDR1 and CDR2: SGDLS and YYNGEE. V lost 7 bases, J lost 0 bases, and 17 bases lay in between.

This chain uses TRBV6-5 with TRBJ2-7; 12 positions agree with TRBD2. The CDR3 extends over 14 amino acids. With 5 bases clipped from V and 3 bases from J, the junction kept 2 bases outside the gene matches. The V gene's germline CDR1 is MNHEY and CDR2 SVGAGI. The CDR3 coding sequence is TGTGCCAGCAGTAGGACTAGCGGGGTCTACGAGCAGTACTTC. Amino acid sequence: CASSRTSGVYEQYF.

This sequence joins TRBV6-4 and TRBJ1-6; D gene unclear. V was clipped by 2 bases and J by 5 bases, with 13 bases between them. This CDR3 spans 16 amino acids. The germline V gene encodes CDR1 MRHNA and CDR2 SNTAGT. The CDR3 DNA sequence: TGTGCCAGCAGTGACGCCGGGTACCTTAATAATTCACCCCTCCACTTT. This codes for CASSDAGYLNNSPLHF.

The genes are TRBV6-5 and TRBJ1-2; D gene unclear. The CDR3 extends over 13 amino acids. CDR1 is MNHEY, CDR2 SVGAGI, per germline. The V end lost 6 bases, the J end lost 3 bases, and 11 bases lay between the germline ends. CDR3 sequence reads: CASSRTVDYGYTF. CDR3 DNA sequence: TGTGCCAGCAGCCGTACAGTTGACTATGGCTACACCTTC.

J is TRBJ1-1 and V is TRBV10-3; TRBD1 matches at 7 bases. After removal of 11 bases from V and 4 bases from J, the junction contained 13 bases not matched to a gene. The CDR3 length is 14 residues. Germline CDR1 reads ENHRY; CDR2 reads SYGVKD. CDR3 DNA: TGTGCCTCGCGAGCCCAGGGGGGAGGCACTGAAGCTTTCTTT. It is translated as CASRAQGGGTEAFF.

The chain uses TRBV4-2 and TRBJ1-3, with D perhaps matching TRBD1 (6 bases). V lost 6 bases to trimming and J lost 0 bases, with 15 bases between them. The CDR3 is 16 amino acids. CDR1 LGHNA and CDR2 YNFKEQ come from the germline V gene. The CDR3 is CASRAGQTDSGNTIYF. The CDR3 nucleotides read TGTGCCAGCAGGGCTGGACAGACAGACTCTGGAAACACCATATATTTT.

The chain joins TRBV5-8 to TRBJ2-3, with D perhaps matching TRBD1 (5 bases). Germline V CDR1 and CDR2: SGHTS, YDEGEE. The germline V and J ends were trimmed by 1 base and 1 base, with 13 bases remaining between them. This CDR3 comprises 16 residues. CDR3 residues: CASSLTLDTRTDTQYF. CDR3 nucleotide sequence: TGTGCCAGCAGCTTGACTTTGGACACACGCACAGATACGCAGTATTTT.

This CDR3 reads CASSYSGQGANQPQHF. CDR3 coding DNA: TGTGCCAGCAGTTACTCGGGACAGGGAGCCAATCAGCCCCAGCATTTT. The chain carries TRBV6-6 and TRBJ1-5, with TRBD1 identical over 9 bases. Germline CDR1 is MNHNY and CDR2 is SVGAGI (reference sequence). The V and J ends lost 0 bases and 3 bases, in that order; junction bases with no gene match: 3. The CDR3 length is 16 residues.

This clone was detected once. The chain uses TRBV19 and TRBJ2-2; D possibly corresponds to TRBD1 (5 bases). The germline V and J ends were trimmed by 3 bases and 0 bases, with 11 bases remaining between them. The germline CDR1 and CDR2 sequences are LNHDA and SQIVND (reference sequence). The CDR3 spans 16 residues. CDR3 nucleotide sequence: TGTGCCAGTAGTATGCGACAGCCACCGAACACCGGGGAGCTGTTTTTT. Translation: CASSMRQPPNTGELFF.

V usage is TRBV19 and J usage is TRBJ2-1; 7 bases map to TRBD1. Germline values: CDR1 LNHDA, CDR2 SQIVND (reference sequence). The trim removed 7 bases at V and 5 bases at J, leaving 5 bases unmatched. The CDR3 length is 13 residues. The CDR3, as DNA: TGTGCCAGTAACAGGGGAGTGGACAATGAGCAGTTCTTC. Translating it yields CASNRGVDNEQFF. Looking up the rest from reference TRBV19 and TRBJ2-1 gives the full variable domain: DGGITQSPKYLFRKEGQNVTLSCEQNLNHDAMYWYRQDPGQGLRLIYYSQIVNDFQKGDIAEGYSVSREKKESFPLTVTSAQKNPTAFYLCASNRGVDNEQFFGPGTRLTVL.

V is TRBV2 and J is TRBJ2-1, with 7 bases that match TRBD1. The CDR3 is 16 residues long. V shed 4 bases, J shed 4 bases, and the junction held 10 bases outside the gene matches. Germline-derived CDR1 and CDR2 are SNHLY and FYNNEI. The CDR3 DNA reads as TGTGCCAGCAGTGGAGACAGGGAAGGATCGTACAATGAGCAGTTCTTC. Translating it yields CASSGDREGSYNEQFF. The complete variable domain, with remaining parts taken from reference TRBV2 and TRBJ2-1, reads EPEVTQTPSHQVTQMGQEVILRCVPISNHLYFYWYRQILGQKVEFLVSFYNNEISEKSEIFDDQFSVERPDGSNFTLKIRSTKLEDSAMYFCASSGDREGSYNEQFFGPGTRLTVL.

This clone occurred many times. V and J are TRBV27 and TRBJ2-7; 8 nucleotides align to TRBD2. From germline, CDR1 is MNHEY and CDR2 SMNVEV (reference sequence). The V gene end was trimmed by 5 bases and the J gene end by 6 bases; junction bases not matched to a gene: 6. The CDR3 has 13 amino acids. The CDR3: CASSPYGGGEQYF. In DNA, the CDR3 is TGTGCCAGCAGTCCTTACGGGGGGGGCGAGCAGTACTTC.

The rearrangement joins TRBV5-5 to TRBJ2-7, with a possible D match to TRBD1 (6 bases). The V gene's germline CDR1 is SGHKS and CDR2 YYEKEE (reference sequence). The CDR3 totals 15 residues. V was shortened by 0 bases and J by 3 bases, with 13 bases between the two germline ends. CDR3: CASSLVKDSGYEQYF. CDR3 DNA sequence: TGTGCCAGCAGCTTGGTTAAGGACAGCGGCTACGAGCAGTACTTC.